The clone carrying this TCR beta chain was found many times. Its antigen is still unknown. The data originate from a study of human T cells and chemical hapten exposure. General study results and limits: Following DPC sensitization, TCRs present above 1 in 1000 frequency showed no change.

The time point denotes: patch test 2, 6 weeks after DPC sensitization. This sample's treatment: therapeutic diphenylcyclopropenone sensitization with weekly scalp DPC. At patch-test visits, sampling came before the patch test. Every donor had alopecia and was 18 to 70 years old; all were suitable for DPC. CDR1 is SGHDN and CDR2 is FVKESK in the germline V gene. CDR3 length equals 17 residues. V lost 6 bases to trimming and J lost 9 bases; unmatched junction nucleotides: 18. One entry per CDR3 protein results from TCRdb running MiXCR on the RACE reads. The repertoire holds about 78,000 distinct CDR3 sequences, with 8.5% as singletons.

V gene TRBV14 combines with J gene TRBJ2-1, with 9 bases matching TRBD2. The sequence was obtained from a woman between 45 and 60 years old with alopecia areata. Some clones in this sample may be carry-over from other donors' samples. The sample was whole blood, taken in connection with sensitization to the hapten diphenylcyclopropenone (DPC). The CDR3 nucleotides read TGTGCCAGCAGTCCGCGGGGGGGTCCTAATCCCCAGGGTGAGCAGTTCTTC. Residues: CASSPRGGPNPQGEQFF.